The 19 T cell receptor beta chains reported below all come from one sample, sequenced in a study of patients and donors after allogeneic stem cell transplantation. From the RT-PCR reads, TCRdb called clonotypes with MiXCR, one entry per CDR3 protein. The repertoire holds 920,000 or so distinct CDR3 sequences, more than 15% seen once, with roughly 6.4% in the top ten. Sequenced: blood, either unsorted or a sorted T cell fraction (not recorded which). All receptors derive from a human donor who was either an allogeneic HSCT recipient or a stem cell or donor lymphocyte infusion donor (not recorded which). It is not recorded whose cells these are; they may come from a transplant donor.

This clonotype was seen only a few times. The genes are TRBV7-9 and TRBJ2-3; D remains unclear. Germline CDR1 is SEHNR and CDR2 is FQNEAQ (reference sequence). Trimming removed 4 bases from V and 5 bases from J, with 19 bases in between. This CDR3 has 16 residues. The CDR3 coding sequence is TGTGCCAGCAGCTCCCCGGGTGACCCTAGGCAAGATACGCAGTATTTT. Protein product: CASSSPGDPRQDTQYF.

The gene calls are TRBV19 and TRBJ2-5; 7 nucleotides agree with TRBD1. The V gene end was trimmed by 9 bases and the J gene end by 6 bases; junction bases not matched to a gene: 7. This CDR3 has 12 residues. CDR1 is LNHDA, CDR2 SQIVND, per germline (reference sequence). The CDR3 region is CASDDRVQTQYF. CDR3 nucleotide sequence: TGTGCCAGCGATGACAGGGTGCAGACCCAGTACTTC. Complete variable domain (other parts from reference TRBV19 and TRBJ2-5): DGGITQSPKYLFRKEGQNVTLSCEQNLNHDAMYWYRQDPGQGLRLIYYSQIVNDFQKGDIAEGYSVSREKKESFPLTVTSAQKNPTAFYLCASDDRVQTQYFGPGTRLLVL.

This clonotype has a count of ten or more. The chain uses TRBV27 and TRBJ2-1; D may be TRBD2 (6 bases). The V gene's germline CDR1 is MNHEY and CDR2 SMNVEV (reference sequence). With 5 bases removed from V and 1 base from J, the gap between germline ends came to 15 bases. CDR3 size: 16 residues. The DNA of the CDR3 is TGTGCCAGCAGTGCCAGGGTAGCGGTTTCCTACAATGAGCAGTTCTTC. Translated: CASSARVAVSYNEQFF.

In its sample, this clonotype was seen a few times. The V and J genes are TRBV12-3 or TRBV12-4 and TRBJ2-2; D is perhaps TRBD1 or TRBD2 (6 bases each). The ends were cut back, 3 bases at V and 6 bases at J, with 14 bases in the middle. The CDR3 totals 15 residues. The chain's CDR3 is CASSLGGRRAGELFF. The CDR3 DNA follows: TGTGCCAGCAGTTTGGGGGGCCGGCGGGCCGGGGAGCTGTTTTTT.

This clonotype appeared a few times. The genes are TRBV20-1 and TRBJ1-5; 7 nucleotides align to TRBD1. CDR3 size: 14 residues. Trimming took 6 bases from V and 5 from J; bases not matched to a gene: 10. Germline V gene sequence: CDR1 DFQATT, CDR2 SNEGSKA (reference sequence). The CDR3 sequence: CSALMGGGHQPQHF. In nucleotides, the CDR3 is TGCAGTGCGCTAATGGGAGGGGGCCATCAGCCCCAGCATTTT.

This clonotype was seen only a few times. V and J are TRBV20-1 and TRBJ2-1; TRBD2 matches 9 bases. The CDR3 extends over 15 amino acids. CDR1 and CDR2 from the germline V gene are DFQATT and SNEGSKA (reference sequence). Unmatched junction bases numbered 4, after V lost 3 bases and J lost 1 base. CDR3 in amino acids: CSARRREGSYNEQFF. Written as DNA, the CDR3 is TGCAGTGCTAGGAGGCGGGAGGGATCCTACAATGAGCAGTTCTTC.

This clonotype was found a few times. The chain uses TRBV20-1 and TRBJ2-1; D is possibly TRBD2 (5 bases). Germline V gene data show CDR1 as DFQATT and CDR2 as SNEGSKA (reference sequence). Trimming stripped 6 bases from V and 7 bases from J, with 19 bases between. This CDR3 comprises 14 residues. The CDR3, as DNA: TGCAGTGCCGTGGCTTTCCGGGGTGAGAATGAGCAGTTCTTC. Its translation: CSAVAFRGENEQFF.

This clonotype was seen only a few times. The rearrangement uses TRBV10-3 and TRBJ1-1, with D maybe TRBD1 (5 bases). V was clipped by 3 bases and J by 1 base, with 15 bases between them. The germline V gene encodes CDR1 ENHRY and CDR2 SYGVKD. The CDR3 runs 16 residues. The chain's CDR3 is CAISDRGRGPNTEAFF. Written as DNA, the CDR3 is TGTGCCATCAGTGACAGAGGTCGGGGCCCGAACACTGAAGCTTTCTTT.

The chain uses TRBV27 and TRBJ2-7; D remains ambiguous. Trimming took 2 bases from V and 0 from J, leaving 8 bases between them. This CDR3 is 14 amino acids long. From germline, CDR1 is MNHEY and CDR2 SMNVEV (reference sequence). CDR3 in DNA: TGTGCCAGCAGTTTAAAGCGCGTCTCCTACGAGCAGTACTTC. It is translated as CASSLKRVSYEQYF.

V gene TRBV4-3 combines with J gene TRBJ1-2; D gene ambiguous. Germline loops: CDR1 LGHNA, CDR2 YSLEER. The CDR3 totals 16 residues. V lost 5 bases and J 0 bases, leaving 16 bases between the germline ends. CDR3 sequence: CASSSKKGEANYGYTF. The CDR3 DNA is TGCGCCAGCAGCTCCAAAAAGGGTGAGGCTAACTATGGCTACACCTTC.

The table lists this clonotype with a few counts. The rearrangement joins TRBV4-2 to TRBJ2-5, with D unresolved. The V gene's germline CDR1 is LGHNA and CDR2 YNFKEQ. V lost 0 bases and J lost 4, with 12 bases in between. The CDR3 extends over 15 amino acids. As DNA, the CDR3 is TGTGCCAGCAGCCAAGATGGCTCCCTCCCAGAGACCCAGTACTTC. This gives the protein CASSQDGSLPETQYF.

The gene calls are TRBV30 and TRBJ2-5, with TRBD1 identical over 7 bases. The junction had 12 bases not matched to a gene; V was cut back by 6 bases and J by 8 bases. Per the germline V gene, CDR1 is GTSNPN and CDR2 is SVGIG (reference sequence). The CDR3 sequence is 13 residues long. CDR3 loop: CACRDSPSGTQYF. For the CDR3, the DNA is TGTGCCTGCCGGGACAGCCCCTCAGGTACCCAGTACTTC.

This clonotype was seen only a few times. The V gene is TRBV7-9, the J gene TRBJ2-7; D unresolved. Germline V gives CDR1 SEHNR, CDR2 FQNEAQ (reference sequence). The CDR3 is 13 amino acids. Trimming cost V 2 bases and J 0 bases, with 5 bases left between them. In DNA form, the CDR3 reads TGTGCCAGCAGCTTAATACTCTCCTACGAGCAGTACTTC. It translates to CASSLILSYEQYF.

The V gene is TRBV20-1, the J gene TRBJ1-4; 10 nucleotides line up with TRBD1. Looked up from germline, CDR1 is DFQATT and CDR2 is SNEGSKA (reference sequence). Losses at the gene ends were 5 bases for V and 7 bases for J; bases not matched to a gene: 7. CDR3 size: 14 residues. The CDR3: CSAPVRDRGEKLFF. CDR3 bases: TGCAGTGCTCCCGTCCGGGACAGGGGTGAAAAACTGTTTTTT.

This clonotype was detected many times. The chain has TRBV20-1 and TRBJ2-1; no clear D gene. CDR3 length: 11 residues. Germline V lookup: CDR1 DFQATT, CDR2 SNEGSKA (reference sequence). V was trimmed by 6 bases and J by 3 bases, leaving 6 bases between them. The CDR3 nucleotides are TGCAGTGCCCAATTCTACAATGAGCAGTTCTTC. Encoded protein: CSAQFYNEQFF.

J is TRBJ2-5 and V is TRBV9; 7 nucleotides agree with TRBD1. After removal of 4 bases from V and 3 bases from J, the junction contained 6 bases not matched to a gene. This CDR3 is 14 amino acids long. Germline V gene lookup returns CDR1 SGDLS and CDR2 YYNGEE. The CDR3 region is CASSPGTVKETQYF. The CDR3 nucleotides are TGTGCCAGCAGCCCCGGGACAGTTAAAGAGACCCAGTACTTC.

V usage is TRBV11-2 and J usage is TRBJ2-2; D uncertain. The CDR3 loop spans 18 amino acids. Deletions cut 0 bases from V and 4 bases from J, with 18 bases between. CDR1 is SGHAT and CDR2 is FQNNGV in the germline V gene. As DNA, the CDR3 is TGTGCCAGCAGCTTAGACAGGTCATTCGGGCAAATCACCGGGGAGCTGTTTTTT. Encoded protein: CASSLDRSFGQITGELFF.

The table lists this clonotype with many counts. V gene TRBV12-3 or TRBV12-4 combines with J gene TRBJ2-7; 8 nucleotides match TRBD2. V lost 8 bases to trimming and J lost 1 base; unmatched junction nucleotides: 4. The CDR3 consists of 13 residues. CDR3 residues: CASWRGESYEQYF. CDR3 DNA: TGTGCCAGCTGGCGGGGGGAGTCCTACGAGCAGTACTTC.

The chain has TRBV2 and TRBJ2-2, with 7 bases lining up with TRBD1. The CDR3 loop spans 16 amino acids. The germline V gene encodes CDR1 SNHLY and CDR2 FYNNEI. Losses at the gene ends were 2 bases for V and 5 bases for J; bases not matched to a gene: 8. This chain's CDR3 is CASSESRGQYTGELFF. CDR3 nucleotide sequence: TGTGCCAGCAGTGAATCTAGGGGACAGTATACCGGGGAGCTGTTTTTT.